This T cell receptor (beta chain) is from a study of cytomegalovirus exposure and HLA in healthy donors. Overall study context: HLA-typed donors were the source of 83 million or so unique TCRs, which an early data release held.

This CDR3 region has 14 residues. CDR1 and CDR2 (germline): SGHNT, YENEEA. V lost 3 bases to trimming and J lost 4 bases, with 12 bases between them. Study results and limitations: It was assumed in the presence/absence analyses that sequencing depth was roughly uniform across donors. Donor immune exposure was known only as CMV serostatus. In an earlier analysis, about 87% or about 30%: the productive usage of most TCR beta V segments.

For this clone: As yet, its antigen is unknown.

It was with 60 Vbeta and 13 Jbeta primers that the PCR ran. TCRdb's table, derived via immunoSEQ multiplex PCR, lists solely in-frame clones and lacks some. The listing records 180,000 or so clones. The rearrangement links TRBV11-3 to TRBJ2-5; D gene uncertain. The sequencing input was PBMCs. The receptor's source is a young woman in good health and CMV-seropositive. CDR3 loop: CASSLARLLETQYF. DNA of the CDR3: TGTGCCAGCAGCTTGGCGAGACTCTTAGAGACCCAGTACTTC.